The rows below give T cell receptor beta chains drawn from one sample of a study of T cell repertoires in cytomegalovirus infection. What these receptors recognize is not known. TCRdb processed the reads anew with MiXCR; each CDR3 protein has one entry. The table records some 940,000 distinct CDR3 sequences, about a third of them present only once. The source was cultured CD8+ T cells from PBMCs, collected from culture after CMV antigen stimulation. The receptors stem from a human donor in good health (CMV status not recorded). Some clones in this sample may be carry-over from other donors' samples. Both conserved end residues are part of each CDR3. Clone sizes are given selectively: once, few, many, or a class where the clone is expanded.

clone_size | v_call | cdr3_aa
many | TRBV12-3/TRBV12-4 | CASGTGGQPQHF
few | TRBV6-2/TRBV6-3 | CASSYGGPAGELFF
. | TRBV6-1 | CASTGGGAVGDTQYF
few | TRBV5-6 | CASSLGGLGGYTF
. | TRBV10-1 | CASSESRQGAGNEQFF
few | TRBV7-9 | CASTPGAGELFF
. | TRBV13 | CASSLGYSGGTEAFF
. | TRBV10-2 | CASSERPGGYNGYTF
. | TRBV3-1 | CASSPYILAGPNNEQFF
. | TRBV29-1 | CSVQGYGYTF
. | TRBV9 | CASSASSSSYNEQFF
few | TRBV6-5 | CASKGEEGGLFSEAFF
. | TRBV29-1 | CSSWDFGAGELFF
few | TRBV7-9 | CASSQRFPLDTF
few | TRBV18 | CASSPSVSTEAFF
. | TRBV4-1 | CASSQESDDYEQYF
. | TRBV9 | CASSVYGGRTDTQYF
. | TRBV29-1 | CSVSSGSAYEQYF
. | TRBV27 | CASSLSRTSTEAFF
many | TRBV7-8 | CASSSFDGATNEKLFF
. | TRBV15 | CATRGTGSYEQYF
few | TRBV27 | CASSFGGGVRTGELFF
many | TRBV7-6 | CASNRGGNTEAFF
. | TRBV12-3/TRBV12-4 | CASSYDSSYEQYF
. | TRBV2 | CASSEIGKETQYF
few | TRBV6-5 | CASSHDMPLATNEKLFF
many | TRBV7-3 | CASSSPGQGAMVSGTDTQYF
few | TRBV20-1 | CSARPTGETQYF
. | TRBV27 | CASSSNWRDRDYEQYF
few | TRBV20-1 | CSAREDGRGRSQPQHF
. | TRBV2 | CANGQPLNTEAFF
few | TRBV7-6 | CASSSGSLEAFF
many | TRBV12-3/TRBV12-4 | CASSLAPGTAYEQYF
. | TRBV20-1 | CSARAWGPENTGELFF
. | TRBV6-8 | CASRWGFTIYF
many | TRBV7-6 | CASSPRGVTGELFF
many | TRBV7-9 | CASSLGTEAFF
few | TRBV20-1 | CSAPDWAQGTDTQYF
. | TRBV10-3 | CAISEPGQNQPQHF
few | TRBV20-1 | CSARDPGADTQYF
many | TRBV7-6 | CASSLAGRANTEAFF
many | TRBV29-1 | CSVEGGQGVAYGELFF
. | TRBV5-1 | CASSSGRVSYNEQFF
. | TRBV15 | CATSRDLRRDPIPLRNQPQHF
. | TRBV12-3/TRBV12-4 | CASRFDTEFEKLFF
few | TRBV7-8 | CASSSSGGDSYEQYF
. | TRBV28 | CASSLFQALIFTDTQYF
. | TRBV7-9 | CASSLADREHTGELFF